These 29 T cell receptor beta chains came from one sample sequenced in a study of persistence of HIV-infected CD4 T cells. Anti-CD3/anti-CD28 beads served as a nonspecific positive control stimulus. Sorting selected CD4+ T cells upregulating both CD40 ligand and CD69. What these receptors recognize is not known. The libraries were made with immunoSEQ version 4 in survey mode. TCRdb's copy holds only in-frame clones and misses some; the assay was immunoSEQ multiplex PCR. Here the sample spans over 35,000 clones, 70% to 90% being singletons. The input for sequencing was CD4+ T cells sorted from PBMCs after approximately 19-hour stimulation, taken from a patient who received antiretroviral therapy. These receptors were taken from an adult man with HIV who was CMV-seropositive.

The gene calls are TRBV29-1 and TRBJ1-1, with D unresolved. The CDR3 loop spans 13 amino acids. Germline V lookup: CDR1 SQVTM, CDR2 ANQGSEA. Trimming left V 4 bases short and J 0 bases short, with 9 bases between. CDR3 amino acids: CSVAEGLNTEAFF. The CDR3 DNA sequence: TGCAGCGTTGCCGAGGGCCTGAACACTGAAGCTTTCTTT. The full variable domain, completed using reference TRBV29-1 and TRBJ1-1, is SAVISQKPSRDICQRGTSLTIQCQVDSQVTMMFWYRQQPGQSLTLIATANQGSEATYESGFVIDKFPISRPNLTFSTLTVSNMSPEDSSIYLCSVAEGLNTEAFFGQGTRLTVV.

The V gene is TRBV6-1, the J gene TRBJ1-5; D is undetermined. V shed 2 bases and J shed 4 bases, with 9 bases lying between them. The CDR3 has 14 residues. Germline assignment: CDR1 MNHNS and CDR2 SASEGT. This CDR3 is CASSENWVNQPQHF. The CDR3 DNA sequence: TGTGCCAGCAGTGAAAATTGGGTTAATCAGCCCCAGCATTTT.

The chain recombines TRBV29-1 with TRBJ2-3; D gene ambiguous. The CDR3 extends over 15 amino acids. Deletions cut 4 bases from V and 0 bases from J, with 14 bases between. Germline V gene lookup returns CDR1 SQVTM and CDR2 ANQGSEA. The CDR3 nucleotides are TGCAGCGTTGGGGTAGGCGTCTCTAGCACAGATACGCAGTATTTT. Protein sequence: CSVGVGVSSTDTQYF.

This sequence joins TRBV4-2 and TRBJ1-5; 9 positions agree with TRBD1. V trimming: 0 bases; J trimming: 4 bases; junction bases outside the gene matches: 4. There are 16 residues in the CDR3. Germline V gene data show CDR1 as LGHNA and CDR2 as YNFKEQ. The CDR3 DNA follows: TGTGCCAGCAGCCAAGAAGCTGGGACAGGGAATCAGCCCCAGCATTTT. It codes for CASSQEAGTGNQPQHF.

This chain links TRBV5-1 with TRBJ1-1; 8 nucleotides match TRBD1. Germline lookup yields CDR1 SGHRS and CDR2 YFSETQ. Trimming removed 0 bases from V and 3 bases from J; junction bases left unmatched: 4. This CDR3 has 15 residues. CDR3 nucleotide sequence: TGCGCCAGCAGCTTGGGACAGGGGAAAGACACTGAAGCTTTCTTT. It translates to CASSLGQGKDTEAFF.

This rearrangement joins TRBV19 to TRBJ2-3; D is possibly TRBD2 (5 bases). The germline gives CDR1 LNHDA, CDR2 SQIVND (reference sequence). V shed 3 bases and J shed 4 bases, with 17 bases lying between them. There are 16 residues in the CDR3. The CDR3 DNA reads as TGTGCCAGTAGTATTGAGGGCATCTCCCGGGCAGATACGCAGTATTTT. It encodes CASSIEGISRADTQYF.

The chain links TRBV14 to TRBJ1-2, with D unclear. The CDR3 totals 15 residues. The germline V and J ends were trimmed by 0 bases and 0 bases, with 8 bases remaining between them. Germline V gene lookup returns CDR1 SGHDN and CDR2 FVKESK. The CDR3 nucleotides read TGTGCCAGCAGCCAAGATAGTACAGCTAACTATGGCTACACCTTC. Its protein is CASSQDSTANYGYTF.

CDR3 region: CASSVNTGAPYEQYF. The CDR3 DNA sequence: TGTGCCAGCAGCGTCAACACGGGGGCCCCCTACGAGCAGTACTTC. The chain links TRBV28 to TRBJ2-7; D possibly uses TRBD1 or TRBD2 (6 bases each). The V gene's germline CDR1 is MDHEN and CDR2 SYDVKM. This CDR3 comprises 15 residues. V lost 6 bases and J lost 2, with 17 bases in between.

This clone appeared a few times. The CDR3 nucleotides read TGTGCCAGCAGTTCCCCTGACAGGAATCAGCCCCAGCATTTT. Translation: CASSSPDRNQPQHF. The V and J genes are TRBV27 and TRBJ1-5; D is possibly TRBD1 (6 bases). Germline values: CDR1 MNHEY, CDR2 SMNVEV (reference sequence). This CDR3 has 14 residues. The V end was cut by 4 bases, the J end by 4 bases, with 11 bases between.

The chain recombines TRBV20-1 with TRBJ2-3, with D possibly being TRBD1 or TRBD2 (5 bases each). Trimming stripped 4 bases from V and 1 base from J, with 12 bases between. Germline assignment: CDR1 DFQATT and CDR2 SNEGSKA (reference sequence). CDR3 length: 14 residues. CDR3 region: CSAIEGPGTDTQYF. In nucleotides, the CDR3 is TGCAGTGCTATTGAGGGGCCTGGCACAGATACGCAGTATTTT.

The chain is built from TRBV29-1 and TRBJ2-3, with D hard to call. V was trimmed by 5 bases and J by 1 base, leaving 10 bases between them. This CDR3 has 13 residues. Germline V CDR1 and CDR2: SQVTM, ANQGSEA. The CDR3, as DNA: TGCAGCGTTCCACCCCCGGGCACAGATACGCAGTATTTT. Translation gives CSVPPPGTDTQYF.

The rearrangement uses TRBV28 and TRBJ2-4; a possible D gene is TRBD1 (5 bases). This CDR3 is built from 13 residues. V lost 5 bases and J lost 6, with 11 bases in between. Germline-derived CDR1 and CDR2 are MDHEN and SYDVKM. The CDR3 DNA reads TGTGCCAGCAGTGTACGACAGAGAAACATTCAGTACTTC. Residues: CASSVRQRNIQYF.

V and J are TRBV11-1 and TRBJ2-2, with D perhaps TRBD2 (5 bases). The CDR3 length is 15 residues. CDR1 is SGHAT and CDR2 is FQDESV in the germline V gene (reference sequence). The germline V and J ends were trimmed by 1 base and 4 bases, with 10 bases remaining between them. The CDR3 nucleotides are TGTGCCAGCAGCTTAGAAGCGGTACCCACCGGGGAGCTGTTTTTT. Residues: CASSLEAVPTGELFF.

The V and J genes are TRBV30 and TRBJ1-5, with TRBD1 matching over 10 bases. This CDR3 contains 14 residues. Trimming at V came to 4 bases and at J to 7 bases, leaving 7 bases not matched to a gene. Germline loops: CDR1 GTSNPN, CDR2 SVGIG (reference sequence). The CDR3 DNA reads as TGTGCCTGGAAAGCCGGGACAGGGGAACAGCCCCAGCATTTT. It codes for CAWKAGTGEQPQHF.

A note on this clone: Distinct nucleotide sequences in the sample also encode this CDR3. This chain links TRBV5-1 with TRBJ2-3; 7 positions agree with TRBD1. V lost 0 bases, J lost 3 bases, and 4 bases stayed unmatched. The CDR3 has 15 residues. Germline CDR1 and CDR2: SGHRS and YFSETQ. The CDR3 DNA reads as TGCGCCAGCAGCTTGGGGACAGGTATAACAGATACGCAGTATTTT. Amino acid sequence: CASSLGTGITDTQYF.

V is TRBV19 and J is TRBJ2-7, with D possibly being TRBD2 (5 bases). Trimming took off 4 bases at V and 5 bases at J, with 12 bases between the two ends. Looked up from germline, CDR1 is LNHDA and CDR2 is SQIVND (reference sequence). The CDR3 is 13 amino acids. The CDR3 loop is CASSTLPGNEQYF. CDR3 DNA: TGTGCCAGTAGTACGCTTCCGGGGAACGAGCAGTACTTC.

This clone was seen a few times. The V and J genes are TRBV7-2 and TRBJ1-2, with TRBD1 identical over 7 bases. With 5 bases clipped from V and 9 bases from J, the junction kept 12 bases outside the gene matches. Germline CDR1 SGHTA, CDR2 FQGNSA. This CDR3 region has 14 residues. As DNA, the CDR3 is TGTGCCAGCAGCCCGGGACAGTCTCTAGGAAGCTACACCTTC. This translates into CASSPGQSLGSYTF.

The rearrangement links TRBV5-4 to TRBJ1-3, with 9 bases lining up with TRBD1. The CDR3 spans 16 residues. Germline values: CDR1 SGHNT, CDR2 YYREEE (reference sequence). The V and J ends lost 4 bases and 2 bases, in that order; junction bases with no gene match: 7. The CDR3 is CASSPGQGLTGNTIYF. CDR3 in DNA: TGTGCCAGCAGCCCTGGACAGGGGTTGACTGGAAACACCATATATTTT.

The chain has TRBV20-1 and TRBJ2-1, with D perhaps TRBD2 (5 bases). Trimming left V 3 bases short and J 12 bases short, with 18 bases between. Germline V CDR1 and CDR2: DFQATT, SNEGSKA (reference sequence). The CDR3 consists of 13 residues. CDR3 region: CSASRSAGSGQFF. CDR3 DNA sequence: TGCAGTGCTAGTCGTAGCGCCGGTTCGGGGCAGTTCTTC.

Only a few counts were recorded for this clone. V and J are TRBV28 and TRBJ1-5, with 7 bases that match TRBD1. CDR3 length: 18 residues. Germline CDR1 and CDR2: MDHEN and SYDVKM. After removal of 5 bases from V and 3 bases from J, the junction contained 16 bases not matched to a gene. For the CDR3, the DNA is TGTGCCAGCAGTCCCGCCCCGATCCGGGACAGCATCAATCAGCCCCAGCATTTT. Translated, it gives CASSPAPIRDSINQPQHF.

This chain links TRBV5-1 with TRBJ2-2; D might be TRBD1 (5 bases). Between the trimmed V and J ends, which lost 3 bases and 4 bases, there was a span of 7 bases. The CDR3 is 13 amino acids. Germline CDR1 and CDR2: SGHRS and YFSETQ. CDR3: CASSSQATGELFF. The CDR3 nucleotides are TGCGCCAGCAGCTCACAGGCCACCGGGGAGCTGTTTTTT.

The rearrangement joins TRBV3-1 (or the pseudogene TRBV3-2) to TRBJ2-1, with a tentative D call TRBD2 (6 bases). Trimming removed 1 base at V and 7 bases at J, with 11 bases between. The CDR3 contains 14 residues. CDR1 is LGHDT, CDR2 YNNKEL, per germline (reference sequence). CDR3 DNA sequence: TGTGCCAGCAGCCAAGGGGGACTCCAAAATGAGCAGTTCTTC. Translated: CASSQGGLQNEQFF.

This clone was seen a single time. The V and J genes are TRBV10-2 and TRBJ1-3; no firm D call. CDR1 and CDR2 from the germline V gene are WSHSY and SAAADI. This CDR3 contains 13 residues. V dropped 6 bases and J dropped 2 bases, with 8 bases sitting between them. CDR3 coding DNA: TGCGCCAGCAGCCGGGAACCTGGAAACACCATATATTTT. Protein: CASSREPGNTIYF.

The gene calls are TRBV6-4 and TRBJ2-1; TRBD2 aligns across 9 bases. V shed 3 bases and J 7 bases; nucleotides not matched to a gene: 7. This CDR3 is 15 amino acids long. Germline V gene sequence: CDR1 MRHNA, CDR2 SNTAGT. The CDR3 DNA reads TGTGCCAGCAGTGATAGGGCGGGGGGGCCGAATGAGCAGTTCTTC. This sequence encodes CASSDRAGGPNEQFF.

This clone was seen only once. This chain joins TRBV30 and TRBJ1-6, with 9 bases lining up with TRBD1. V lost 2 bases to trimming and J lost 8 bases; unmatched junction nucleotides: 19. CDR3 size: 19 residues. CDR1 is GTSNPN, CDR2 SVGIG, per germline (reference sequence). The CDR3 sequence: CAWSSSSLGQGVGYSPLHF. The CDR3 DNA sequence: TGTGCCTGGAGTTCATCCTCTCTGGGACAGGGAGTGGGGTATTCACCCCTCCACTTT.

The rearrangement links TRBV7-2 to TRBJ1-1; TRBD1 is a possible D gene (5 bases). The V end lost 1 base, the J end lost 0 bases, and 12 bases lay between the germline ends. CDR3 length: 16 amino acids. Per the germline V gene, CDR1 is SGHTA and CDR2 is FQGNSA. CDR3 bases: TGTGCCAGCAGCTTAGGCTACAGGAGAATGAACACTGAAGCTTTCTTT. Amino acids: CASSLGYRRMNTEAFF.

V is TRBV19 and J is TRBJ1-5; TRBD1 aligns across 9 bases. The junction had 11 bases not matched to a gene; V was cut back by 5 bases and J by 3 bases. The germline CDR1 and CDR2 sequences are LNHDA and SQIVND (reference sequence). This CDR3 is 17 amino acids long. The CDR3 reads CASSLGPGTGFNQPQHF. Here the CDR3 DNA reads TGTGCCAGTAGTCTGGGTCCCGGGACAGGGTTCAATCAGCCCCAGCATTTT.

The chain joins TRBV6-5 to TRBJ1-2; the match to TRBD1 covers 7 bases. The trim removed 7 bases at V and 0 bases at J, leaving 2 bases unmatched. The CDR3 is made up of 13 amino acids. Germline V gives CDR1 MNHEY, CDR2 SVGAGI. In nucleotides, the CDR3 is TGTGCCAGCAAGGGGGCGACTAACTATGGCTACACCTTC. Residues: CASKGATNYGYTF.

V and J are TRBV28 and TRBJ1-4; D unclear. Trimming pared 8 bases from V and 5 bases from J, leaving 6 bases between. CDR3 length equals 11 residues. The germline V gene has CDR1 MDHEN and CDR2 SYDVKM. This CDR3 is CASLGNEKLFF. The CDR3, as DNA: TGTGCCAGCCTGGGAAATGAAAAACTGTTTTTT. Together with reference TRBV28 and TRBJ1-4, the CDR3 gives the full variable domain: DVKVTQSSRYLVKRTGEKVFLECVQDMDHENMFWYRQDPGLGLRLIYFSYDVKMKEKGDIPEGYSVSREKKERFSLILESASTNQTSMYLCASLGNEKLFFGSGTQLSVL.